This passage covers 21 T cell receptor beta chains from one sample sequenced in a study of Ad26.COV2.S vaccination and SARS-CoV-2 variants. Some clones are missing from TCRdb's copy, which holds only in-frame ones; the method was immunoSEQ multiplex PCR. Of more than 400,000 clones detected, about 90% appear once; the ten largest clones hold under 2%. Treatment noted: around 19 received Ad26.COV2.S at low or high dose, single or two shots; about 5 received placebo; per-sample allocation not given. Repertoires come from day 63 after the first vaccine or placebo injection. Sequenced material: peripheral blood, taken in a trial of Ad26.COV2.S vaccine versus placebo. The receptors were gathered from a person aged 18-65 years who received the Ad26.COV2.S COVID-19 vaccine or a placebo.

The rearrangement uses TRBV29-1 and TRBJ1-4; D is uncertain. V lost 6 bases and J lost 8, with 13 bases in between. CDR1 SQVTM and CDR2 ANQGSEA come from the germline V gene. The CDR3 is made up of 12 amino acids. As DNA, the CDR3 is TGCAGCGTCGAGATCCCGGGGGAAAAACTGTTTTTT. Translation: CSVEIPGEKLFF.

In DNA form, the CDR3 reads TGTGCCAGTAGTATTCGCAGGGGGCCCCAACCCCACAATGAGCAGTTCTTC. Its translation: CASSIRRGPQPHNEQFF. The chain recombines TRBV19 with TRBJ2-1, with 8 bases that match TRBD1. The germline gives CDR1 LNHDA, CDR2 SQIVND (reference sequence). The CDR3 sequence is 17 residues long. V was pared by 3 bases and J by 5 bases, with 12 bases of the junction left unmatched.

Concerning this clone itself: In the same sample, other DNA sequences code for this CDR3. The rearrangement links TRBV9 to TRBJ2-3; D is perhaps TRBD1 (6 bases). The CDR3 extends over 16 amino acids. The germline V gene has CDR1 SGDLS and CDR2 YYNGEE. With 2 bases removed from V and 0 bases from J, the gap between germline ends came to 13 bases. In nucleotides, the CDR3 is TGTGCCAGCAGCGTTGCTGGGGGCACAAGCACAGATACGCAGTATTTT. Residues: CASSVAGGTSTDTQYF.

The chain carries TRBV4-3 and TRBJ1-2, with 8 bases identical to TRBD1. The CDR3 sequence is 15 residues long. The junction had 5 bases not matched to a gene; V was cut back by 0 bases and J by 5 bases. Germline-derived CDR1 and CDR2 are LGHNA and YSLEER. For the CDR3, the DNA is TGCGCCAGCAGCCAAGACCGGACAGGGTGGTATGGCTACACCTTC. As protein: CASSQDRTGWYGYTF.

V is TRBV6-5 and J is TRBJ2-3, with D perhaps being TRBD1 or TRBD2 (5 bases each). The CDR3 totals 13 residues. Trimming left V 0 bases short and J 4 bases short, with 5 bases between. The germline V gene has CDR1 MNHEY and CDR2 SVGAGI. CDR3 sequence: CASSYSGADTQYF. In DNA form, the CDR3 reads TGTGCCAGCAGTTACTCGGGGGCAGATACGCAGTATTTT.

V and J are TRBV5-1 and TRBJ2-2; D may be TRBD2 (6 bases). Germline-derived CDR1 and CDR2 are SGHRS and YFSETQ. This CDR3 comprises 15 residues. V was pared by 5 bases and J by 0 bases, with 11 bases between. The chain's CDR3 is CASRSGRTNTGELFF. CDR3 nucleotides: TGCGCCAGCAGGTCGGGGAGGACGAACACCGGGGAGCTGTTTTTT. Combining the CDR3 with reference TRBV5-1 and TRBJ2-2 gives the whole variable domain KAGVTQTPRYLIKTRGQQVTLSCSPISGHRSVSWYQQTPGQGLQFLFEYFSETQRNKGNFPGRFSGRQFSNSRSEMNVSTLELGDSALYLCASRSGRTNTGELFFGEGSRLTVL.

The CDR3 DNA is TGTGCCAGCACCAAGACAGGGGGCTCCGGGGAGCTGTTTTTT. Translated, it gives CASTKTGGSGELFF. The chain combines TRBV6-5 with TRBJ2-2, with 10 nucleotides matching TRBD1. V shed 7 bases and J 6 bases; nucleotides not matched to a gene: 5. The germline V gene encodes CDR1 MNHEY and CDR2 SVGAGI. This CDR3 region has 14 residues.

The chain uses TRBV15 and TRBJ1-4; no reliable D call. Germline V gene lookup returns CDR1 LNHNV and CDR2 YYDKDF (reference sequence). V was clipped by 4 bases and J by 14 bases, with 14 bases between them. The CDR3 runs 12 residues. In DNA, the CDR3 is TGTGCCACCAGCACCGAGATTCCAAGGCTGTTTTTT. This gives the protein CATSTEIPRLFF.

The chain couples TRBV29-1 to TRBJ2-3, with D perhaps TRBD1 or TRBD2 (6 bases each). CDR3 length: 15 amino acids. Germline lookup yields CDR1 SQVTM and CDR2 ANQGSEA. V gave up 7 bases and J gave up 2 bases, with 19 bases separating them. CDR3 DNA: TGCAGCGCGGAGGGGGACCAATACAACACAGATACGCAGTATTTT. Its translation is CSAEGDQYNTDTQYF.

The V and J genes are TRBV4-3 and TRBJ1-2; D is unresolved. V was clipped by 1 base and J by 2 bases, with 11 bases between them. This CDR3 comprises 15 residues. Per germline, CDR1 LGHNA and CDR2 YSLEER. The CDR3 nucleotides are TGCGCCAGCAGCCAAGTGGCTGGGATCAACTATGGCTACACCTTC. Encoded protein: CASSQVAGINYGYTF.

This chain connects TRBV5-8 to TRBJ2-6; D unresolved. The V end was cut by 5 bases, the J end by 0 bases, with 3 bases between. Germline loops: CDR1 SGHTS, CDR2 YDEGEE. CDR3 size: 13 residues. For the CDR3, the DNA is TGTGCCAGCAGGATCTCTGGGGCCAACGTCCTGACTTTC. The encoded protein is CASRISGANVLTF.

V usage is TRBV7-8 and J usage is TRBJ1-1, with 12 bases identical to TRBD1. Trimming took 6 bases from V and 7 from J; bases not matched to a gene: 12. The CDR3 consists of 16 residues. Germline CDR1 reads SGHVS; CDR2 reads FQNEAQ. CDR3 loop: CASSLRGQGARVEAFF. The DNA of the CDR3 is TGTGCCAGCAGTTTAAGGGGACAGGGGGCGAGGGTTGAAGCTTTCTTT.

The chain combines TRBV5-4 with TRBJ1-3; the D is unclear. V shed 1 base and J shed 0 bases, with 8 bases lying between them. The CDR3 length is 15 residues. The germline V gene has CDR1 SGHNT and CDR2 YYREEE (reference sequence). This CDR3 is CASSLNGPSGNTIYF. The CDR3 region has the DNA TGTGCCAGCAGCTTGAACGGACCCTCTGGAAACACCATATATTTT.

The CDR3 coding sequence is TGTGCCAGCAGCGCTACCACGGGACAGCACTACGAGCAGTACTTC. This translates into CASSATTGQHYEQYF. The chain recombines TRBV7-9 with TRBJ2-7; 7 bases map to TRBD1. The V gene's germline CDR1 is SEHNR and CDR2 FQNEAQ (reference sequence). This CDR3 contains 15 residues. After removal of 5 bases from V and 3 bases from J, the junction contained 10 bases not matched to a gene.

Only a few counts were recorded for this clone. This rearrangement joins TRBV18 to TRBJ2-1, with D perhaps matching TRBD1 (5 bases). The CDR3 has 13 residues. CDR1 and CDR2 from the germline V gene are KGHSH and LQKENI. Trimming took 4 bases from V and 8 from J, leaving 12 bases between them. CDR3 loop: CASSRTDSYEQFF. Here the CDR3 DNA reads TGTGCCAGCTCACGAACCGACAGTTATGAGCAGTTCTTC.

The rearrangement links TRBV5-1 to TRBJ2-5; TRBD2 matches at 9 bases. The germline V gene has CDR1 SGHRS and CDR2 YFSETQ. The trim removed 0 bases at V and 0 bases at J, leaving 3 bases unmatched. The length of the CDR3 is 16 residues. The CDR3 loop is CASSLGSSGNQETQYF. CDR3 nucleotide sequence: TGCGCCAGCAGCTTGGGGTCTAGCGGGAACCAAGAGACCCAGTACTTC.

The chain combines TRBV10-3 with TRBJ1-1, with D perhaps matching TRBD1 (6 bases). The CDR3 loop spans 17 amino acids. V dropped 3 bases and J dropped 5 bases, with 22 bases sitting between them. Germline V gene sequence: CDR1 ENHRY, CDR2 SYGVKD. This chain's CDR3 is CAISEGGDGGSWTEAFF. CDR3 bases: TGTGCCATCAGTGAAGGGGGGGACGGAGGGTCTTGGACTGAAGCTTTCTTT.

This clone showed up just once. The chain has TRBV11-3 and TRBJ1-5, with 8 bases identical to TRBD1. The CDR3 sequence is 16 residues long. The germline gives CDR1 SGHNT, CDR2 YENEEA. Germline trimming cut 5 bases from V and 5 bases from J; bases unmatched to any gene: 11. The CDR3 bases are TGTGCCAGCAGCCTTCCCCAGGGCAGGGGGCATCAGCCCCAGCATTTT. Its translation: CASSLPQGRGHQPQHF. The full variable domain, its missing parts supplied by reference TRBV11-3 and TRBJ1-5, is EAGVVQSPRYKIIEKKQPVAFWCNPISGHNTLYWYLQNLGQGPELLIRYENEEAVDDSQLPKDRFSAERLKGVDSTLKIQPAELGDSAVYLCASSLPQGRGHQPQHFGDGTRLSIL.

This clone appeared once. This chain links TRBV9 with TRBJ1-3; possibly TRBD1 for D (5 bases). Between the trimmed V and J ends, which lost 0 bases and 4 bases, there was a span of 11 bases. Germline CDR1 SGDLS, CDR2 YYNGEE. This CDR3 has 15 residues. The chain's CDR3 is CASSVGAGYGNTIYF. Here the CDR3 DNA reads TGTGCCAGCAGCGTAGGGGCAGGGTACGGAAACACCATATATTTT.

This chain links TRBV27 with TRBJ2-7, with a possible D match to TRBD1 (7 bases). The CDR3 extends over 15 amino acids. Germline-derived CDR1 and CDR2 are MNHEY and SMNVEV (reference sequence). V was clipped by 5 bases and J by 2 bases, with 16 bases between them. This CDR3 is CASSPRRDSTYEQYF. For the CDR3, the DNA is TGTGCCAGCAGTCCTAGGCGGGACAGCACCTACGAGCAGTACTTC.

V gene TRBV5-1 combines with J gene TRBJ1-1, with D maybe TRBD1 (6 bases). This CDR3 has 16 residues. Per germline, CDR1 SGHRS and CDR2 YFSETQ. V shed 1 base and J shed 2 bases, with 15 bases lying between them. The chain's CDR3 is CASSLPPPDRNTEAFF. CDR3 nucleotides: TGCGCCAGCAGCTTGCCCCCTCCGGACAGAAACACTGAAGCTTTCTTT.